Following are 15 T cell receptor beta chains from one sample sequenced in a study of early T cells in non-severe SARS-CoV-2 infection. MiXCR, applied by TCRdb to the 5' RACE reads, yields one record per CDR3 protein. The sample yields 65,000 to 85,000 distinct CDR3 sequences, 10% seen once. The input for sequencing was whole blood, taken at baseline. All receptors derive from an adult who was a healthcare worker with PCR-confirmed SARS-CoV-2 infection or an uninfected control (not recorded which).

DNA for the CDR3: TGTGCCAGCAGCTTAGGACCACTAGCACTGGGGGAGCAGTACTTC. Its translation: CASSLGPLALGEQYF. The chain is built from TRBV7-2 and TRBJ2-7; TRBD2 is a possible D gene (6 bases). Trimming took off 1 base at V and 7 bases at J, with 17 bases between the two ends. CDR1 is SGHTA and CDR2 is FQGNSA in the germline V gene. The CDR3 has 15 residues.

This clonotype has a count of ten or more. The gene calls are TRBV11-2 and TRBJ2-1, with 7 bases fitting TRBD1. CDR1 SGHAT and CDR2 FQNNGV come from the germline V gene. The CDR3 has 16 residues. With 5 bases clipped from V and 2 bases from J, the junction kept 9 bases outside the gene matches. The CDR3, as DNA: TGTGCCAGCAGCCTCTTCCGGGACAGCGCCTACAATGAGCAGTTCTTC. Translating it yields CASSLFRDSAYNEQFF.

There are a few counts of this clonotype. The genes are TRBV7-2 and TRBJ1-4, with a weak D call TRBD1 (6 bases). Between the trimmed V and J ends, which lost 5 bases and 5 bases, there was a span of 18 bases. Germline V gene data show CDR1 as SGHTA and CDR2 as FQGNSA. The CDR3 covers 16 residues. The CDR3 region has the DNA TGTGCCAGCAGCCCCCAGGGCGGGGGGGCCAATGAAAAACTGTTTTTT. This gives the protein CASSPQGGGANEKLFF.

In its sample, this clonotype was seen a few times. The chain has TRBV11-2 and TRBJ2-7; 7 bases agree with TRBD1. The trim removed 5 bases at V and 0 bases at J, leaving 10 bases unmatched. Germline V gene lookup returns CDR1 SGHAT and CDR2 FQNNGV. The CDR3 has 16 residues. The CDR3 DNA reads TGTGCCAGCAGCCCTCTCCGCCGGGACAGCTCCTACGAGCAGTACTTC. This sequence encodes CASSPLRRDSSYEQYF.

By share, this clonotype counts as medium-sized. The rearrangement joins TRBV24-1 to TRBJ2-1; perhaps TRBD2 as D (5 bases). The germline gives CDR1 KGHDR, CDR2 SFDVKD. Trimming removed 5 bases from V and 5 bases from J, with 6 bases in between. CDR3 length: 12 amino acids. This CDR3 is CATSGGDNEQFF. Here the CDR3 DNA reads TGTGCCACCAGTGGGGGAGACAATGAGCAGTTCTTC.

This clonotype showed up many times. This chain links TRBV20-1 with TRBJ2-7, with D maybe TRBD2 (5 bases). Per the germline V gene, CDR1 is DFQATT and CDR2 is SNEGSKA (reference sequence). The CDR3 length is 14 residues. V lost 1 base and J lost 1, with 11 bases in between. DNA of the CDR3: TGCAGTGCTAGAGGGACTTACCCTTCCTACGAGCAGTACTTC. It yields the protein CSARGTYPSYEQYF.

The chain employs TRBV29-1 and TRBJ1-1; 8 positions agree with TRBD1. The V segment lost 6 bases and the J segment 5 bases; nucleotides outside the gene matches: 5. Germline assignment: CDR1 SQVTM and CDR2 ANQGSEA. CDR3 length: 12 residues. The CDR3 here is CSVRQGKTEAFF. The CDR3 region has the DNA TGCAGCGTCAGACAGGGGAAGACTGAAGCTTTCTTT.

The chain employs TRBV7-2 and TRBJ1-5; D perhaps matches TRBD1 (5 bases). Germline V gives CDR1 SGHTA, CDR2 FQGNSA. CDR3 length: 15 amino acids. The V end was cut by 3 bases, the J end by 5 bases, with 14 bases between. The CDR3 spells CASSFRAMTDQPQHF. Here the CDR3 DNA reads TGTGCCAGCAGCTTCAGGGCAATGACTGATCAGCCCCAGCATTTT.

This clonotype appeared a few times. The rearrangement joins TRBV12-3 or TRBV12-4 to TRBJ2-5, with a possible D match to TRBD1 (6 bases). The CDR3 is 14 residues long. V was shortened by 3 bases and J by 5 bases, with 13 bases between the two germline ends. The CDR3 DNA reads as TGTGCCAGCAGTTTCCTGGGGGCCGGGGAGACCCAGTACTTC. The encoded protein is CASSFLGAGETQYF.

This clonotype was detected many times. The rearrangement links TRBV6-5 to TRBJ1-5, with 9 bases that match TRBD1. This CDR3 contains 14 residues. V was clipped by 2 bases and J by 9 bases; unmatched bases: 5. Per the germline V gene, CDR1 is MNHEY and CDR2 is SVGAGI. CDR3 sequence reads: CASSYQDRGGPQHF. The CDR3 nucleotides read TGTGCCAGCAGTTACCAGGACAGGGGTGGGCCCCAGCATTTT.

This clonotype was seen only a few times. This chain joins TRBV9 and TRBJ2-2; D unresolved. This CDR3 contains 15 residues. Germline V gene sequence: CDR1 SGDLS, CDR2 YYNGEE. V lost 0 bases and J lost 1, with 7 bases in between. This chain's CDR3 is CASSVALVNTGELFF. CDR3 DNA: TGTGCCAGCAGCGTAGCTCTGGTGAACACCGGGGAGCTGTTTTTT.

V and J are TRBV27 and TRBJ1-5; D remains ambiguous. Trimming stripped 6 bases from V and 0 bases from J, with 18 bases between. Per germline, CDR1 MNHEY and CDR2 SMNVEV (reference sequence). This CDR3 has 17 residues. CDR3 in amino acids: CASSPPPIFYSNQPQHF. The CDR3 DNA sequence: TGTGCCAGCAGCCCCCCCCCAATTTTTTATAGCAATCAGCCCCAGCATTTT.

This clonotype was observed many times. The chain combines TRBV29-1 with TRBJ2-1, with a possible D match to TRBD1 (5 bases). CDR3 length: 12 residues. V gave up 6 bases and J gave up 8 bases, with 14 bases separating them. The germline CDR1 and CDR2 sequences are SQVTM and ANQGSEA. This chain's CDR3 is CSVRSREDEQFF. The CDR3 DNA reads as TGCAGCGTCCGGTCCAGGGAAGATGAGCAGTTCTTC.

The chain couples TRBV29-1 to TRBJ2-3; D might be TRBD1 (5 bases). V was pared by 4 bases and J by 1 base, with 12 bases between. Per the germline V gene, CDR1 is SQVTM and CDR2 is ANQGSEA. The length of the CDR3 is 14 residues. Written as DNA, the CDR3 is TGCAGCGTTGGAGGCAGGGCCGGCACAGATACGCAGTATTTT. Its protein is CSVGGRAGTDTQYF.

The table lists this clonotype with many counts. The chain recombines TRBV7-8 with TRBJ1-5; 8 nucleotides match TRBD1. CDR1 and CDR2 (germline): SGHVS, FQNEAQ. The CDR3 is 15 residues long. The V gene end was trimmed by 5 bases and the J gene end by 0 bases; junction bases not matched to a gene: 3. This CDR3 is CASSPDRGSNQPQHF. The CDR3 DNA sequence: TGTGCCAGCAGCCCCGACAGGGGTAGCAATCAGCCCCAGCATTTT.